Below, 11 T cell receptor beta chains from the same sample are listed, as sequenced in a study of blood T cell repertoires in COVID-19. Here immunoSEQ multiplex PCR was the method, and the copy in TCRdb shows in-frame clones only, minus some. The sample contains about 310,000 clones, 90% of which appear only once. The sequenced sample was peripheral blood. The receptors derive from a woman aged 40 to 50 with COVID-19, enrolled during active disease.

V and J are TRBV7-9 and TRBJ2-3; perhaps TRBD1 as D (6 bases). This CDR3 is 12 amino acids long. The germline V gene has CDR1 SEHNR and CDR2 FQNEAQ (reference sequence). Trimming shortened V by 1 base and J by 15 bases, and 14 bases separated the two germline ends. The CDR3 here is CASSLGGQDSYF. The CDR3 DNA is TGTGCCAGCAGCTTAGGCGGTCAGGACAGTTATTTT.

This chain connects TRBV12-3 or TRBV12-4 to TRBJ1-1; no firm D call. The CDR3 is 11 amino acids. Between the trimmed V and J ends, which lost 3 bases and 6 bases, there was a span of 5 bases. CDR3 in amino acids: CASSLRPEAFF. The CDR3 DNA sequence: TGTGCCAGCAGTTTGAGGCCTGAAGCTTTCTTT.

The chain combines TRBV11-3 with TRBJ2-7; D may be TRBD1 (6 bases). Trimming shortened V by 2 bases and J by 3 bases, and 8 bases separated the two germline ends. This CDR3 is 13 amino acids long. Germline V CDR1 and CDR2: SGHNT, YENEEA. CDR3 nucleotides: TGTGCCAGCAGCTTAAACAGGGACTACGAGCAGTACTTC. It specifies CASSLNRDYEQYF.

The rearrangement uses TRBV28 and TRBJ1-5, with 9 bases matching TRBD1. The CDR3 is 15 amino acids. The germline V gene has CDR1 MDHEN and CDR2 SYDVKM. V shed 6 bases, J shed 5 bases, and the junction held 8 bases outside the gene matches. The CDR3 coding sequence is TGTGCCAGCAGGCACCGGGACAGGGTCTATCAGCCCCAGCATTTT. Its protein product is CASRHRDRVYQPQHF.

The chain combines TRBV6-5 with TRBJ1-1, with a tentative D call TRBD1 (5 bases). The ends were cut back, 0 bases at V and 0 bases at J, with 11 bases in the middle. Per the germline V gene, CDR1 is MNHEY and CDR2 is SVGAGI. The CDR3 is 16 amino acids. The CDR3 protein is CASSYSQGDMNTEAFF. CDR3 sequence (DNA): TGTGCCAGCAGTTACTCGCAGGGCGACATGAACACTGAAGCTTTCTTT.

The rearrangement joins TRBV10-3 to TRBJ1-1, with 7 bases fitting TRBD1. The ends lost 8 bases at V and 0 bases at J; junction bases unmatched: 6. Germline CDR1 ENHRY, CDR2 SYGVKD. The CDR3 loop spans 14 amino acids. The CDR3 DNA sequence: TGTGCCATCGGGACGACAGGGCTGAACACTGAAGCTTTCTTT. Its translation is CAIGTTGLNTEAFF.

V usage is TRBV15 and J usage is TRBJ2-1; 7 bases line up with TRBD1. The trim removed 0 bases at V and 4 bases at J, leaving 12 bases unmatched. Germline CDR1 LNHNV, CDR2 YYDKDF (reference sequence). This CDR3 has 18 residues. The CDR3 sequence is CATSRETVQGFLYNEQFF. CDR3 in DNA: TGTGCCACCAGCAGAGAGACGGTACAGGGGTTCCTTTACAATGAGCAGTTCTTC. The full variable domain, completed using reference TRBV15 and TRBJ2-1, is DAMVIQNPRYQVTQFGKPVTLSCSQTLNHNVMYWYQQKSSQAPKLLFHYYDKDFNNEADTPDNFQSRRPNTSFCFLDIRSPGLGDTAMYLCATSRETVQGFLYNEQFFGPGTRLTVL.

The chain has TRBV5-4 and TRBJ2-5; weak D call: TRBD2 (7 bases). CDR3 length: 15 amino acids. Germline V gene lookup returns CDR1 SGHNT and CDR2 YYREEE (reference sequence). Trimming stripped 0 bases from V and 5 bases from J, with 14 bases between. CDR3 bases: TGTGCCAGCAGCTTGGAGGGGGGGCGTCTGGAGACCCAGTACTTC. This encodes CASSLEGGRLETQYF.

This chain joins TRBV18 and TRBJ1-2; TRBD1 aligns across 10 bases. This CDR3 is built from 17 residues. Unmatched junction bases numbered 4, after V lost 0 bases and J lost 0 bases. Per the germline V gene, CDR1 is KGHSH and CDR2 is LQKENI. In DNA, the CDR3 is TGTGCCAGCTCACCACCGTCCGGGACAGGGGCTAACTATGGCTACACCTTC. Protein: CASSPPSGTGANYGYTF.

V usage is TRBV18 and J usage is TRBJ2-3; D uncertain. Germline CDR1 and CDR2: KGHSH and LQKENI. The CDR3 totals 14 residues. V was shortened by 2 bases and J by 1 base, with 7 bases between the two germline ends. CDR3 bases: TGTGCCAGCTCACCATCTATCCGCACAGATACGCAGTATTTT. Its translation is CASSPSIRTDTQYF.

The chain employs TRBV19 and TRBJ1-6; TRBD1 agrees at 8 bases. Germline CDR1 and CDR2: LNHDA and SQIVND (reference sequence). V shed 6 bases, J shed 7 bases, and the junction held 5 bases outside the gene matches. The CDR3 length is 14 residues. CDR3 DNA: TGTGCCAGTAGCATCAGACAGGGGAATTCACCCCTCCACTTT. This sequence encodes CASSIRQGNSPLHF.